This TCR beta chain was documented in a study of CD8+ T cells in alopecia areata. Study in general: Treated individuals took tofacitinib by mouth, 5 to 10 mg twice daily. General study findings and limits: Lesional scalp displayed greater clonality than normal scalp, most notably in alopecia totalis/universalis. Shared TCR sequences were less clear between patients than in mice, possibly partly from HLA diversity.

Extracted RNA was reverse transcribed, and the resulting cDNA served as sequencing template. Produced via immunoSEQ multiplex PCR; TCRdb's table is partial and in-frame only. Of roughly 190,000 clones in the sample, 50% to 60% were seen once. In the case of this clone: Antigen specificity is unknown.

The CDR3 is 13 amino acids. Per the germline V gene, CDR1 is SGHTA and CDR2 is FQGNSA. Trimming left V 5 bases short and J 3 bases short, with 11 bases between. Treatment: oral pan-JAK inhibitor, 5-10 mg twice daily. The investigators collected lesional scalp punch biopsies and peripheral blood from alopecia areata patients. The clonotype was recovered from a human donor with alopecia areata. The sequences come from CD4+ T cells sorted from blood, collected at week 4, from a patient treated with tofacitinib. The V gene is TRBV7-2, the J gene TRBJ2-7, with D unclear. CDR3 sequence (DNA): TGTGCCAGCAGCCGCCGCGGTAACTACGAGCAGTACTTC. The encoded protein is CASSRRGNYEQYF. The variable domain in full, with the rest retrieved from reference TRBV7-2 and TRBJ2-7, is GAGVSQSPSNKVTEKGKDVELRCDPISGHTALYWYRQSLGQGLEFLIYFQGNSAPDKSGLPSDRFSAERTGGSVSTLTIQRTQQEDSAVYLCASSRRGNYEQYFGPGTRLTVT.